Following are 32 T cell receptor beta chains from one sample sequenced in a study of T-cell memory formation after mild COVID-19. Using its own MiXCR run on the 5' RACE reads, TCRdb lists one record per CDR3 protein. The table lists under 300,000 distinct CDR3 sequences, around 8% of them singletons. The sample was PBMCs or a T cell subset sorted from them (not recorded which). The receptors shown here come from a man aged 18 to 35 who had mild COVID-19 (a few samples of this study predate the infection). Cell type and time point are not known.

This clonotype was observed a few times. This rearrangement joins TRBV5-1 to TRBJ2-6; TRBD1 aligns across 8 bases. Germline lookup yields CDR1 SGHRS and CDR2 YFSETQ. The CDR3 consists of 20 residues. Trimming removed 1 base from V and 0 bases from J; junction bases left unmatched: 12. This chain's CDR3 is CASSLPGQGLMTSGANVLTF. In DNA, the CDR3 is TGCGCCAGCAGCTTGCCCGGACAGGGTCTAATGACCTCTGGGGCCAACGTCCTGACTTTC.

This clonotype was seen a handful of times. The genes are TRBV19 and TRBJ2-6, with a weak D call TRBD2 (5 bases). V lost 10 bases and J 0 bases, leaving 13 bases between the germline ends. Germline CDR1 LNHDA, CDR2 SQIVND (reference sequence). The CDR3 runs to 15 residues. The CDR3 DNA reads as TGTGCCACCCTCCCCCGGGGCTCTGGGGCCAACGTCCTGACTTTC. This translates into CATLPRGSGANVLTF.

The sample holds a few counts of this clonotype. The rearrangement joins TRBV24-1 to TRBJ2-1, with D perhaps assigned TRBD1 or TRBD2 (5 bases each). This CDR3 has 16 amino acids. Trimming left V 4 bases short and J 1 base short, with 13 bases between. Germline lookup yields CDR1 KGHDR and CDR2 SFDVKD. The CDR3 is CATSDPGAKSYNEQFF. The CDR3 region has the DNA TGTGCCACCAGTGACCCCGGGGCCAAGTCCTACAATGAGCAGTTCTTC.

V usage is TRBV6-2 or TRBV6-3 and J usage is TRBJ1-5; D not certain. Germline V gene lookup returns CDR1 MNHEY and CDR2 SVGEGT. The CDR3 has 12 residues. The germline V and J ends were trimmed by 0 bases and 6 bases, with 3 bases remaining between them. The CDR3 coding sequence is TGTGCCAGCAGTTACTCTACTCAGCCCCAGCATTTT. Translation gives CASSYSTQPQHF.

The sample holds a few counts of this clonotype. The rearrangement joins TRBV5-4 to TRBJ1-1; 9 positions agree with TRBD1. Germline V gene data show CDR1 as SGHNT and CDR2 as YYREEE (reference sequence). The ends lost 5 bases at V and 4 bases at J; junction bases unmatched: 6. The CDR3 is 14 residues long. The CDR3 loop is CASRPGTGFTEAFF. The CDR3, as DNA: TGTGCCAGCAGGCCCGGGACAGGGTTCACTGAAGCTTTCTTT. The complete variable domain, with remaining parts taken from reference TRBV5-4 and TRBJ1-1, reads ETGVTQSPTHLIKTRGQQVTLRCSSQSGHNTVSWYQQALGQGPQFIFQYYREEENGRGNFPPRFSGLQFPNYSSELNVNALELDDSALYLCASRPGTGFTEAFFGQGTRLTVV.

This chain connects TRBV12-3 or TRBV12-4 to TRBJ2-7; 7 bases fit TRBD1. V lost 6 bases, J lost 0 bases, and 11 bases stayed unmatched. The CDR3 is 16 amino acids. The CDR3 loop is CASSLQDGTASYEQYF. CDR3 bases: TGTGCCAGCAGCCTGCAGGACGGGACAGCCTCCTACGAGCAGTACTTC.

This clonotype was observed many times. This rearrangement joins TRBV7-9 to TRBJ1-6; D not certain. Trimming removed 1 base from V and 9 bases from J, with 13 bases in between. From germline, CDR1 is SEHNR and CDR2 FQNEAQ (reference sequence). The CDR3 consists of 15 residues. CDR3 sequence reads: CASSLGRVIGSPLHF. The CDR3, as DNA: TGTGCCAGCAGCTTAGGTAGGGTGATCGGTTCACCCCTCCACTTT.

The chain has TRBV7-9 and TRBJ2-7; D perhaps matches TRBD2 (7 bases). CDR3 size: 15 residues. The V end was cut by 6 bases, the J end by 4 bases, with 19 bases between. In germline, CDR1 is SEHNR, CDR2 FQNEAQ (reference sequence). This CDR3 is CASSGGGSKAYEQYF. CDR3 nucleotide sequence: TGTGCCAGCAGTGGGGGCGGGAGCAAAGCTTACGAGCAGTACTTC. Together with reference TRBV7-9 and TRBJ2-7, the CDR3 gives the full variable domain: DTGVSQNPRHKITKRGQNVTFRCDPISEHNRLYWYRQTLGQGPEFLTYFQNEAQLEKSRLLSDRFSAERPKGSFSTLEIQRTEQGDSAMYLCASSGGGSKAYEQYFGPGTRLTVT.

This clonotype was counted only a few times. The chain is built from TRBV6-6 and TRBJ1-5; D gene unclear. Germline-derived CDR1 and CDR2 are MNHNY and SVGAGI (reference sequence). Trimming pared 6 bases from V and 0 bases from J, leaving 3 bases between. The length of the CDR3 is 12 residues. The CDR3: CASRNSNQPQHF. The CDR3 DNA sequence: TGTGCCAGCAGGAATAGCAATCAGCCCCAGCATTTT.

This clonotype appeared a few times. The J gene is TRBJ2-1, the V gene TRBV19, with 8 bases lining up with TRBD2. V trimming: 8 bases; J trimming: 4 bases; junction bases outside the gene matches: 7. The V gene's germline CDR1 is LNHDA and CDR2 SQIVND (reference sequence). The CDR3 totals 14 residues. CDR3 sequence reads: CASCRGGNYNEQFF. Here the CDR3 DNA reads TGTGCCAGTTGCCGGGGGGGTAATTACAATGAGCAGTTCTTC.

The chain is built from TRBV4-1 and TRBJ1-6; the D gene is possibly TRBD1 (5 bases). The germline V gene has CDR1 MGHRA and CDR2 YSYEKL. V lost 0 bases and J 10 bases, leaving 13 bases between the germline ends. The CDR3 spans 15 residues. The CDR3 DNA reads as TGCGCCAGCAGCCAAGATCGCGGGGCTAGGTCACCCCTCCACTTT. Protein sequence: CASSQDRGARSPLHF.

There are many counts of this clonotype. V and J are TRBV7-2 and TRBJ1-5; D remains ambiguous. CDR1 and CDR2 from the germline V gene are SGHTA and FQGNSA. This CDR3 is built from 14 residues. With 8 bases removed from V and 5 bases from J, the gap between germline ends came to 16 bases. In nucleotides, the CDR3 is TGTGCCAGCCAAATAGACGGTCCGGATCAGCCCCAGCATTTT. Its protein is CASQIDGPDQPQHF.

This clonotype was found a few times. The rearrangement uses TRBV4-3 and TRBJ2-7; no definite D call. V lost 1 base and J lost 2, with 12 bases in between. The CDR3 has 15 amino acids. In germline, CDR1 is LGHNA, CDR2 YSLEER. Written as DNA, the CDR3 is TGCGCCAGCAGCCAAGGTCTCGGCCGAACCTACGAGCAGTACGTC. It codes for CASSQGLGRTYEQYV.

At least ten counts were recorded for this clonotype. The genes are TRBV4-1 and TRBJ2-2; 12 bases match TRBD2. CDR3 size: 15 residues. The junction had 6 bases not matched to a gene; V was cut back by 4 bases and J by 9 bases. CDR1 and CDR2 from the germline V gene are MGHRA and YSYEKL. The DNA for the CDR3 is TGCGCCAGCAGCCCCCGACTAGCGGGGGCCTGGGAGCTGTTTTTT. This codes for CASSPRLAGAWELFF.

The sample holds many counts of this clonotype. V usage is TRBV7-3 and J usage is TRBJ2-1; the match to TRBD2 covers 8 bases. CDR1 is SGHTA and CDR2 is FQGTGA in the germline V gene. Unmatched junction bases numbered 5, after V lost 4 bases and J lost 3 bases. The CDR3 sequence is 15 residues long. The CDR3 sequence is CASSWAGGNYNEQFF. The CDR3 DNA sequence: TGTGCCAGCAGCTGGGCGGGGGGAAACTACAATGAGCAGTTCTTC.

This clonotype was observed a handful of times. This chain's CDR3 is CASSQAGIDTQYF. In DNA, the CDR3 is TGTGCCAGCAGCCAAGCGGGGATAGATACGCAGTATTTT. The gene calls are TRBV3-1 and TRBJ2-3; a weak D match, TRBD2 (5 bases). CDR1 is LGHDT, CDR2 YNNKEL, per germline (reference sequence). Between the trimmed V and J ends, which lost 1 base and 5 bases, there was a span of 7 bases. The CDR3 has 13 residues.

About this clonotype itself: Sequence at one end of the junction differs from germline and may be a read error. J is TRBJ1-3 and V is TRBV6-5; no clear D. The CDR3 is 13 amino acids. CDR1 MNHEY and CDR2 SVGAGI come from the germline V gene. In DNA form, the CDR3 reads TGTGCCGTAGGGAGTCTCTCTGGAAACAACATATATTTT. Amino acid sequence: CAVGSLSGNNIYF.

The sample holds many counts of this clonotype. This chain joins TRBV7-2 and TRBJ2-2, with D possibly being TRBD2 (6 bases). This CDR3 is built from 14 residues. Germline-derived CDR1 and CDR2 are SGHTA and FQGNSA. V was pared by 7 bases and J by 1 base, with 10 bases between. The CDR3 here is CASILTRNTGELFF. The DNA of the CDR3 is TGTGCCAGCATCCTGACTAGGAACACCGGGGAGCTGTTTTTT.

The chain couples TRBV28 to TRBJ1-2; D is undetermined. The length of the CDR3 is 13 residues. The germline CDR1 and CDR2 sequences are MDHEN and SYDVKM. V gave up 0 bases and J gave up 4 bases, with 6 bases separating them. The CDR3 bases are TGTGCCAGCAGTTTATGGCCTATCTATGGCTACACCTTC. Protein: CASSLWPIYGYTF.

This clonotype was counted between two and nine times. This rearrangement joins TRBV3-1 to TRBJ2-3, with unresolved D. CDR3 length equals 13 residues. The germline V gene has CDR1 LGHDT and CDR2 YNNKEL (reference sequence). V lost 5 bases and J 1 base, leaving 7 bases between the germline ends. CDR3 sequence reads: CASSKTRTDTQYF. The CDR3 DNA reads TGTGCCAGCAGCAAAACCCGCACAGATACGCAGTATTTT.

For the CDR3, the DNA is TGTGCCAGCAGCTTAAGGAGGGTGTCCCACGAGCAGTACTTC. Its translation is CASSLRRVSHEQYF. V and J are TRBV7-3 and TRBJ2-7, with a possible D match to TRBD2 (6 bases). Trimming took 1 base from V and 5 from J, leaving 12 bases between them. The germline V gene has CDR1 SGHTA and CDR2 FQGTGA. CDR3 length equals 14 residues.

This clonotype was seen only a few times. The conserved phenylalanine or tryptophan is not found at the CDR3 terminus, so this likely reflects a read error. Because the CDR3's place on the DNA is in doubt, the DNA is left out and the CDR3 is given as listed by TCRdb. The rearrangement links TRBV7-2 to TRBJ2-7; the D call of TRBD2 is as the table states it, not checked on the DNA. Termini included, the CDR3 measures 12 amino acids. Germline assignment: CDR1 SGHTA and CDR2 FQGNSA. The CDR3: CASSFYGTSLIL.

The chain couples TRBV20-1 to TRBJ1-5, with D possibly matching TRBD1 (5 bases). Germline CDR1 reads DFQATT; CDR2 reads SNEGSKA (reference sequence). This CDR3 is 14 amino acids long. V was trimmed by 4 bases and J by 9 bases, leaving 19 bases between them. Here the CDR3 DNA reads TGCAGTGCTACCGGGACCGGGGAGTCAGGGCCCCAGCATTTT. Amino acids: CSATGTGESGPQHF.

This chain links TRBV6-5 with TRBJ1-2; possible D gene TRBD1, 6 bases. V was clipped by 7 bases and J by 4 bases, with 25 bases between them. Germline-derived CDR1 and CDR2 are MNHEY and SVGAGI. The CDR3 extends over 17 amino acids. CDR3 DNA sequence: TGTGCCAGCACCCGGGAGCATGACAGGATGGACAGCTATGGCTACACCTTC. Translating gives CASTREHDRMDSYGYTF.

The sample holds a few counts of this clonotype. The chain joins TRBV4-3 to TRBJ2-5, with TRBD2 matching over 10 bases. The CDR3 is 14 amino acids. CDR1 is LGHNA, CDR2 YSLEER, per germline. J was trimmed by 4 bases and V by 3 bases; bases with no gene match: 2. The CDR3 reads CASSQRTSGETQYF. The CDR3 DNA follows: TGCGCCAGCAGCCAGCGGACTAGCGGAGAGACCCAGTACTTC.

This chain connects TRBV12-3 or TRBV12-4 to TRBJ2-5; 9 bases are shared with TRBD1. V was pared by 4 bases and J by 4 bases, with 10 bases of the junction left unmatched. The CDR3 loop spans 16 amino acids. Here the CDR3 reads CASSSYGTGRGETQYF. The CDR3 coding sequence is TGTGCCAGCAGTTCGTATGGGACAGGGCGGGGAGAGACCCAGTACTTC.

The V call is TRBV12-3 or TRBV12-4, the J call TRBJ2-7; 8 bases are shared with TRBD2. Losses at the gene ends were 8 bases for V and 2 bases for J; bases not matched to a gene: 11. This CDR3 contains 15 residues. The CDR3 nucleotides are TGTGCCAGCGGACCCTCCGGGGGGGGCCCCTACGAGCAGTACTTC. It specifies CASGPSGGGPYEQYF.

The chain employs TRBV5-6 and TRBJ2-5, with a possible D match to TRBD2 (5 bases). Germline V gene lookup returns CDR1 SGHDT and CDR2 YYEEEE. V was pared by 4 bases and J by 0 bases, with 19 bases between. There are 17 residues in the CDR3. The CDR3 DNA reads as TGTGCCAGCAGCCGGAGACTACAGCCGGGGTACCAAGAGACCCAGTACTTC. Translation: CASSRRLQPGYQETQYF.

This clonotype was counted only a few times. In DNA form, the CDR3 reads TGTGCCAGCAGGCCAGGGGTTTCTAACACTGAAGCTTTCTTT. This encodes CASRPGVSNTEAFF. The chain is built from TRBV12-3 or TRBV12-4 and TRBJ1-1; TRBD1 is a possible D gene (6 bases). This CDR3 region has 14 residues. Deletions cut 6 bases from V and 2 bases from J, with 13 bases between.

The V gene is TRBV12-3 or TRBV12-4, the J gene TRBJ2-3; D may be TRBD1 (6 bases). V was shortened by 10 bases and J by 5 bases, with 16 bases between the two germline ends. CDR3 size: 13 residues. CDR3 loop: CATAGQSRDTQYF. CDR3 nucleotides: TGTGCCACCGCCGGACAGTCCAGAGATACGCAGTATTTT.

This clonotype was observed a few times. The J gene is TRBJ2-3, the V gene TRBV28; the D gene is possibly TRBD1 (7 bases). From germline, CDR1 is MDHEN and CDR2 SYDVKM. V lost 7 bases and J 6 bases, leaving 20 bases between the germline ends. The CDR3 length is 15 residues. CDR3 in DNA: TGTGCCAGCATTCCGACCCCAGGGGGGTATGATACGCAGTATTTT. Translating gives CASIPTPGGYDTQYF.

This clonotype was recorded at least ten times. The rearrangement uses TRBV6-5 and TRBJ2-2; 8 bases agree with TRBD1. Germline V gene sequence: CDR1 MNHEY, CDR2 SVGAGI. The V segment lost 7 bases and the J segment 4 bases; nucleotides outside the gene matches: 5. This CDR3 is built from 14 residues. CDR3 in amino acids: CASTQTGATGELFF. The DNA for the CDR3 is TGTGCCAGCACTCAGACAGGGGCCACCGGGGAGCTGTTTTTT.